A selection of T cell receptor beta chains follows, all from one sample in a study of OX40 agonist ivuxolimab in advanced cancers. TCRdb keeps only in-frame clones here, not all; method: immunoSEQ multiplex PCR. The data contain fewer than 45,000 clones, around nine tenths of them seen just once; the ten biggest clones take up 35% to 40%. The sequencing here drew on CD4+ or CD8+ T cells sorted from blood, taken in a trial of the OX40 agonist ivuxolimab. The receptors stem from an adult with an advanced solid tumor such as melanoma, head and neck, liver or kidney cancer. The conserved cysteine and the conserved F or W are not part of the CDR3 here.

j_gene	v_gene	len	CDR3aa
TRBJ2-3	TRBV19	13	ASSRAGGGTDTQY
TRBJ1-4	TRBV4-1	12	ASSPGQGTEKLF
TRBJ2-3	TRBV6-1	12	ASRTGTYTDTQY
TRBJ1-1	TRBV10-3	10	AIRQMNTEAF
TRBJ1-4	TRBV6-4	12	ASSAGQRNEKLF
TRBJ2-7	TRBV11-2	13	ASSRRLQGSYEQY
TRBJ2-5	TRBV7-9	13	ASSFPTSDRETQY
TRBJ2-7	TRBV29-1	12	SVYGQGATREQY
TRBJ2-2	TRBV9	13	ASSILGQGYGELF
TRBJ2-5	TRBV7-2	11	ASAKLAQETQY
TRBJ2-1	TRBV20-1	9	SAYRGHEQF
TRBJ1-2	TRBV5-1	10	ASSGGDYGYT
TRBJ1-1	TRBV5-6	14	ASSSGTGGGGTEAF
TRBJ1-3	TRBV14	16	ASSQTGTGATLGRTIY
TRBJ2-5	TRBV6-1	15	ASSADLGTGGRKTQY
TRBJ1-5	TRBV2	9	ASRAKGPQH
TRBJ2-7	TRBV7-2	13	ASSSGTGISYEQY
TRBJ1-1	TRBV5-4	12	ASSRGQGRTEAF
TRBJ2-2	TRBV7-8	14	ASSATSGGEGGELF
TRBJ2-1	TRBV4-1	13	ASRPTSGRGGEQF
TRBJ2-2	TRBV11-1	14	ASSLGLSGRPGELF
TRBJ2-7	TRBV7-2	13	ASSLVGTGGYEQY
TRBJ2-7	TRBV2	11	ASCLGLDYEQY
TRBJ2-3	TRBV6-6	12	ASRPQGGTDTQY
TRBJ2-1	TRBV18	16	ASSPDRARGFFYNEQF
TRBJ2-3	TRBV28	12	ASSSHDRGGTQY
TRBJ2-6	TRBV7-3	16	ASSWSGERGSGANVLT
TRBJ1-6	TRBV10-3	14	AISATPDGDNSPLH
TRBJ2-2	TRBV7-3	12	ASSLGLLTGELF
TRBJ1-1	TRBV9	13	ASSVGPELNTEAF
TRBJ2-7	TRBV19	13	ASKRGQGVQDEQY
TRBJ2-4	TRBV19	13	ASNQDRGSKNIQY
TRBJ2-2	TRBV4-1	16	ASSQEGATSGRTGELF
TRBJ2-5	TRBV6-1	11	ASTLTNQETQY
TRBJ2-7	TRBV23-1	11	ASSTGTAHEQY
TRBJ1-6	TRBV5-1	11	ASSLDGGSPLH
TRBJ2-7	TRBV6-1	14	ASSEMWDPEIYEQY
TRBJ2-1	TRBV11-2	12	ASSLTSAINEQF
TRBJ2-5	TRBV6-6	11	ASSRDYQETQY
TRBJ2-3	TRBV6-5	13	ASSRQGAITDTQY
TRBJ1-2	TRBV6-5	11	ASHPGQGYGYT
TRBJ2-1	TRBV11-2	13	ASSAVQGGLNEQF
TRBJ2-5	TRBV4-2	10	ASSQTLETQY
TRBJ2-7	TRBV6-5	10	ASGAGPYEQY